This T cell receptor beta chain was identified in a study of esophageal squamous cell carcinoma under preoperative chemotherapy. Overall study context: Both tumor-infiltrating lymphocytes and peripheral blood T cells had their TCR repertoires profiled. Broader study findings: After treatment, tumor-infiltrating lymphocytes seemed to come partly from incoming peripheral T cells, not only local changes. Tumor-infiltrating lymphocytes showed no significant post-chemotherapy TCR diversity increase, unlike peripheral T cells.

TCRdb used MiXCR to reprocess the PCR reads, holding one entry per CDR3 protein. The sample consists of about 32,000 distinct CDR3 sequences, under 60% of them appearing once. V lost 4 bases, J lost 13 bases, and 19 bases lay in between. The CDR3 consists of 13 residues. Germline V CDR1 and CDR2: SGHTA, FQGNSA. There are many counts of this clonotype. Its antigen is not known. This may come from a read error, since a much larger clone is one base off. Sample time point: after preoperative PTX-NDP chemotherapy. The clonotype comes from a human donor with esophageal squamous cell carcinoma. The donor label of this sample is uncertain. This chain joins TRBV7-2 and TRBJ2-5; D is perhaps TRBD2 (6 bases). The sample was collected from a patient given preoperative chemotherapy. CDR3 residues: CASSSNPGRLGYF. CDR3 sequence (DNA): TGTGCCAGCAGCTCGAACCCGGGGAGGTTGGGGTACTTC.